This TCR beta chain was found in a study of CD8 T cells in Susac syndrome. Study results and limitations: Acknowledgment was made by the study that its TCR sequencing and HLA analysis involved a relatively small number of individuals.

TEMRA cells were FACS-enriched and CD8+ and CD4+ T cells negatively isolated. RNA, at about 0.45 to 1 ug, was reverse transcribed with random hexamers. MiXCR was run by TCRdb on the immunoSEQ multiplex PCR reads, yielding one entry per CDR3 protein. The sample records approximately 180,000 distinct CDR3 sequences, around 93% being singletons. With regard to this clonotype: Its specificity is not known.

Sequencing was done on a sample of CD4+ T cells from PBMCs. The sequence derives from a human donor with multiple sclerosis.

The CDR3 is CASSELGTDYGNEKLFF. CDR3 DNA sequence: TGTGCCAGCAGTGAACTCGGGACAGACTATGGGAATGAAAAACTGTTTTTT. The chain recombines TRBV2 with TRBJ1-4; 7 nucleotides line up with TRBD1. CDR3 length: 17 residues. J was trimmed by 5 bases and V by 2 bases; bases with no gene match: 11. Germline V lookup: CDR1 SNHLY, CDR2 FYNNEI.